This TCR beta chain was sequenced for a study of shared clonotypes between healthy human individuals. CD45RO-negative cells were positively selected for CCR7, leaving out terminally differentiated effector memory CD45RA+ cells. The CDR3 loop spans 16 amino acids. V was clipped by 8 bases and J by 3 bases, with 19 bases between them. The germline V gene has CDR1 MDHEN and CDR2 SYDVKM. Assay: immunoSEQ multiplex PCR; the TCRdb copy retains only in-frame clones and omits some. Counted here are hundreds of thousands of clones, almost 95% occurring once; the ten biggest clones make up 24%. V usage is TRBV28 and J usage is TRBJ1-4, with D unresolved. This sequence originates from a man aged 25 to 40 in good health. The sample consisted of naive CD8+ T cells sorted from blood. Written as DNA, the CDR3 is TGTGCCAGCTTAAAGTCGGGGTATGAGGCTAATGAAAAACTGTTTTTT. Its protein is CASLKSGYEANEKLFF.